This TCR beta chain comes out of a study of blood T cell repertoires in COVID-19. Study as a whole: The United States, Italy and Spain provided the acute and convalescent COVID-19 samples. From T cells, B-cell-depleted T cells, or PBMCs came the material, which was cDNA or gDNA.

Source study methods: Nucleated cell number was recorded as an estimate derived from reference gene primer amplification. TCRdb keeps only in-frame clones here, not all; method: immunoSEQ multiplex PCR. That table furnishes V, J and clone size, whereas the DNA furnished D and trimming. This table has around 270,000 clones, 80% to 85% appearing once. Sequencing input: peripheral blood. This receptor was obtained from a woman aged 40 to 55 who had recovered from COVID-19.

The CDR3 DNA is TGTGCCAGTAGTATAGCTGTCGAACTCTATGGCTACACCTTC. This codes for CASSIAVELYGYTF. This chain joins TRBV19 and TRBJ1-2; D call uncertain. The CDR3 length is 14 residues. V lost 1 base to trimming and J lost 4 bases, with 10 bases between them. Germline V CDR1 and CDR2: LNHDA, SQIVND (reference sequence).